Below are 24 T cell receptor beta chains sequenced from a single sample in a study of CD8+ T cells in alopecia areata. Extracted RNA was reverse transcribed into cDNA, the sequencing template. The protocol was immunoSEQ multiplex PCR, while the TCRdb copy is restricted to in-frame clones and leaves out a portion. The sample lists about 200,000 clones; around three fifths were seen once. Sample treatment: oral pan-JAK inhibitor, 5-10 mg twice daily. Source: CD4+ T cells sorted from blood, taken at week 4, from a patient treated with tofacitinib. These receptor sequences come from a human donor with alopecia areata.

The genes are TRBV7-2 and TRBJ2-2, with 8 bases lining up with TRBD1. After removal of 4 bases from V and 5 bases from J, the junction contained 9 bases not matched to a gene. Germline V gene data show CDR1 as SGHTA and CDR2 as FQGNSA. The CDR3 has 16 amino acids. CDR3 protein: CASSSSGTGQTGELFF. Here the CDR3 DNA reads TGTGCCAGCAGCTCATCGGGGACAGGACAAACCGGGGAGCTGTTTTTT.

The rearrangement uses TRBV25-1 and TRBJ2-7, with a possible D match to TRBD2 (6 bases). The V and J ends lost 4 bases and 2 bases respectively, with 9 bases between them. The germline gives CDR1 MGHDK, CDR2 SYGVNS. This CDR3 has 13 amino acids. CDR3 amino acids: CASSAGVPYEQYF. DNA of the CDR3: TGTGCCAGCAGTGCGGGGGTTCCCTACGAGCAGTACTTC.

This chain joins TRBV5-4 and TRBJ1-4; D gene uncertain. V dropped 4 bases and J dropped 5 bases, with 15 bases sitting between them. The CDR3 runs 15 residues. Germline lookup yields CDR1 SGHNT and CDR2 YYREEE (reference sequence). CDR3 amino acids: CASSPTGSRNEKLFF. CDR3 bases: TGTGCCAGCAGCCCAACCGGGTCTCGGAATGAAAAACTGTTTTTT.

This clone was seen a handful of times. V gene TRBV18 combines with J gene TRBJ2-1, with TRBD2 matching 11 bases. This CDR3 spans 14 amino acids. The V segment lost 4 bases and the J segment 8 bases; nucleotides outside the gene matches: 4. Germline V CDR1 and CDR2: KGHSH, LQKENI. CDR3 residues: CASSLAGGTYEQFF. CDR3 in DNA: TGTGCCAGCTCACTAGCGGGGGGGACCTATGAGCAGTTCTTC.

The chain employs TRBV7-9 and TRBJ2-1, with D possibly matching TRBD2 (5 bases). V was cut by 5 bases and J by 0 bases, with 11 bases left in between. CDR1 is SEHNR, CDR2 FQNEAQ, per germline (reference sequence). This CDR3 comprises 15 residues. DNA for the CDR3: TGTGCCAGCAGCCGGGAAGTGAGCTCCTACAATGAGCAGTTCTTC. Translated: CASSREVSSYNEQFF.

Only a few counts were recorded for this clone. V gene TRBV5-1 combines with J gene TRBJ2-5; D might be TRBD2 (6 bases). This CDR3 region has 14 residues. V lost 4 bases to trimming and J lost 4 bases, with 14 bases between them. Germline loops: CDR1 SGHRS, CDR2 YFSETQ. CDR3 amino acids: CASSEGLRRETQYF. DNA of the CDR3: TGCGCCAGCAGCGAGGGACTCCGCCGAGAGACCCAGTACTTC. Variable domain in full (rest from reference TRBV5-1 and TRBJ2-5): KAGVTQTPRYLIKTRGQQVTLSCSPISGHRSVSWYQQTPGQGLQFLFEYFSETQRNKGNFPGRFSGRQFSNSRSEMNVSTLELGDSALYLCASSEGLRRETQYFGPGTRLLVL.

This clone was detected a few times. This sequence joins TRBV2 and TRBJ1-5, with a weak D call TRBD1 (5 bases). Germline V lookup: CDR1 SNHLY, CDR2 FYNNEI. This CDR3 is built from 14 residues. V lost 5 bases and J lost 3, with 11 bases in between. The CDR3 region is CASSPGSANQPQHF. CDR3 nucleotide sequence: TGTGCCAGCAGTCCAGGGTCTGCCAATCAGCCCCAGCATTTT.

This clone is a singleton in its sample. The J gene is TRBJ2-1, the V gene TRBV23-1, with unresolved D. TRBV23-1 is classed as an ORF, of uncertain function. The CDR3 runs to 14 residues. Trimming pared 2 bases from V and 6 bases from J, leaving 11 bases between. Written as DNA, the CDR3 is TGCGCCAGCAGTCAACCCCCGGTAGTCAATGAGCAGTTCTTC. Its translation is CASSQPPVVNEQFF.

The table lists this clone with a few counts. The chain couples TRBV23-1 to TRBJ1-2, with TRBD1 matching over 10 bases. TRBV23-1 is an ORF for which the function is uncertain. The V gene end was trimmed by 2 bases and the J gene end by 8 bases; junction bases not matched to a gene: 5. This CDR3 spans 14 amino acids. This CDR3 reads CASSQGTGENGYTF. CDR3 bases: TGCGCCAGCAGTCAAGGGACAGGGGAAAACGGCTACACCTTC.

The DNA of the CDR3 is TGTGCCAGCAGTGACTCCCCGTACACAGATACGCAGTATTTT. Residues: CASSDSPYTDTQYF. The chain combines TRBV6-4 with TRBJ2-3; no clear D. In germline, CDR1 is MRHNA, CDR2 SNTAGT. V lost 0 bases to trimming and J lost 2 bases, with 6 bases between them. The CDR3 is 14 residues long.

The chain has TRBV19 and TRBJ1-2; D is unclear. The CDR3 consists of 11 residues. Germline loops: CDR1 LNHDA, CDR2 SQIVND (reference sequence). The V and J ends lost 5 bases and 8 bases respectively, with 9 bases between them. The CDR3 sequence: CASSPGEGYTF. CDR3 nucleotide sequence: TGTGCCAGTAGTCCCGGGGAAGGCTACACCTTC.

The table lists this clone with a few counts. The chain has TRBV6-1 and TRBJ1-2; D possibly corresponds to TRBD1 (5 bases). V lost 4 bases and J 4 bases, leaving 13 bases between the germline ends. The CDR3 length is 14 residues. Looked up from germline, CDR1 is MNHNS and CDR2 is SASEGT. CDR3 nucleotide sequence: TGTGCCAGCAGTGCCCAGGGTTCCGGCTATGGCTACACCTTC. Its translation: CASSAQGSGYGYTF.

This clone was detected a few times. This chain uses TRBV7-9 with TRBJ2-7; 9 positions match TRBD1. This CDR3 has 15 amino acids. V shed 3 bases and J 1 base; nucleotides not matched to a gene: 4. Germline loops: CDR1 SEHNR, CDR2 FQNEAQ (reference sequence). This CDR3 is CASSLAGQGSYEQYF. CDR3 in DNA: TGTGCCAGCAGCTTGGCGGGACAGGGTTCCTACGAGCAGTACTTC.

CDR3: CASSPGTGATYGYTF. CDR3 coding DNA: TGTGCCAGCAGCCCAGGGACAGGGGCGACCTATGGCTACACCTTC. The chain recombines TRBV7-2 with TRBJ1-2, with 10 positions matching TRBD1. This CDR3 region has 15 residues. CDR1 is SGHTA and CDR2 is FQGNSA in the germline V gene. The V and J ends lost 5 bases and 4 bases, in that order; junction bases with no gene match: 7.

The genes are TRBV15 and TRBJ2-2, with D perhaps TRBD1 (5 bases). CDR1 and CDR2 (germline): LNHNV, YYDKDF (reference sequence). The CDR3 is 17 residues long. V lost 0 bases, J lost 0 bases, and 11 bases lay in between. CDR3 nucleotide sequence: TGTGCCACCAGCAGAGATCTTACAGGACCGAACACCGGGGAGCTGTTTTTT. Translation: CATSRDLTGPNTGELFF.

The rearrangement links TRBV5-6 to TRBJ1-1; D call uncertain. Germline V lookup: CDR1 SGHDT, CDR2 YYEEEE. The CDR3 loop spans 12 amino acids. V gave up 4 bases and J gave up 9 bases, with 13 bases separating them. CDR3 DNA: TGTGCCAGCAGCCGCAAGGGAGCCAAAGCTTTCTTT. Translating gives CASSRKGAKAFF.

The sample holds a few counts of this clone. The rearrangement uses TRBV10-3 and TRBJ2-7; no definite D call. Trimming shortened V by 2 bases and J by 4 bases, and 12 bases separated the two germline ends. The CDR3 spans 14 residues. Per the germline V gene, CDR1 is ENHRY and CDR2 is SYGVKD. The CDR3 DNA follows: TGTGCCATCAGTGAGGTCCTGGGATCTTACGAGCAGTACTTC. Its protein is CAISEVLGSYEQYF.

This clone has more than one count but fewer than ten. The chain employs TRBV29-1 and TRBJ1-2; D remains ambiguous. Trimming pared 5 bases from V and 3 bases from J, leaving 13 bases between. The CDR3 covers 13 residues. The germline gives CDR1 SQVTM, CDR2 ANQGSEA. The CDR3 DNA reads TGCAGCGTTCTAATACCGGGAGACTATGGCTACACCTTC. Its protein is CSVLIPGDYGYTF.

This clone was detected only once. The chain is built from TRBV30 and TRBJ2-1; D unresolved. The CDR3 runs to 12 residues. V lost 1 base and J 2 bases, leaving 3 bases between the germline ends. CDR1 GTSNPN and CDR2 SVGIG come from the germline V gene (reference sequence). CDR3 sequence: CAWSGTYNEQFF. CDR3 bases: TGTGCCTGGAGTGGCACCTACAATGAGCAGTTCTTC.

The chain is built from TRBV12-5 and TRBJ2-7, with a tentative D call TRBD2 (6 bases). Germline CDR1 LGHNT, CDR2 FRNRAP. V was pared by 5 bases and J by 1 base, with 12 bases between. The CDR3 covers 14 residues. Written as DNA, the CDR3 is TGTGCTAGTGGTGCTATGGAGGGGTCCTACGAGCAGTACTTC. Its translation is CASGAMEGSYEQYF.

This clone was counted only a few times. The chain joins TRBV9 to TRBJ2-3; D is perhaps TRBD2 (5 bases). The germline V gene encodes CDR1 SGDLS and CDR2 YYNGEE. Trimming removed 3 bases at V and 2 bases at J, with 10 bases between. This CDR3 has 14 amino acids. This CDR3 is CASSARTVTDTQYF. CDR3 nucleotides: TGTGCCAGCAGCGCCCGGACTGTCACAGATACGCAGTATTTT.

This chain connects TRBV5-1 to TRBJ2-1; maybe TRBD2 (5 bases). Looked up from germline, CDR1 is SGHRS and CDR2 is YFSETQ. V lost 0 bases and J lost 0, with 10 bases in between. The CDR3 is made up of 16 amino acids. The CDR3 nucleotides are TGCGCCAGCAGCTTGGTTGGAGGCTCCTCCTACAATGAGCAGTTCTTC. It is translated as CASSLVGGSSYNEQFF.

This clone was seen a handful of times. This sequence joins TRBV18 and TRBJ1-3; the match to TRBD1 covers 7 bases. Germline V gives CDR1 KGHSH, CDR2 LQKENI. This CDR3 spans 16 amino acids. V trimming: 3 bases; J trimming: 2 bases; junction bases outside the gene matches: 7. The CDR3 DNA reads TGTGCCAGCTCACCCCTCGACAGGGAACCTGGAAACACCATATATTTT. It yields the protein CASSPLDREPGNTIYF.

The V call is TRBV30, the J call TRBJ1-2; 7 positions agree with TRBD1. Germline values: CDR1 GTSNPN, CDR2 SVGIG (reference sequence). CDR3 size: 13 residues. The V and J ends lost 4 bases and 4 bases, in that order; junction bases with no gene match: 6. Here the CDR3 reads CAWKAGGGYGYTF. The CDR3 DNA reads TGTGCCTGGAAGGCAGGGGGTGGCTATGGCTACACCTTC.